The clone carrying this T cell receptor (beta chain) was seen at least ten times. Its antigen is as yet unknown. The CDR3 spans 16 residues. V shed 2 bases and J shed 1 base, with 14 bases lying between them. Germline CDR1 is MNHEY and CDR2 is SMNVEV (reference sequence). Template-switching 5'RACE yielded the TCR cDNA; a universal primer site and UMIs were added in the process. One entry per CDR3 protein, called by TCRdb with MiXCR from the 5' RACE reads. This table holds roughly 120,000 distinct CDR3 sequences, roughly 8.9% found once. The sample originates from a study of T cells after yellow fever vaccination. Findings of the study overall: Relatively few clonotypes were ones that appeared in both CD4 and CD8 compartments. Abundant clonotypes from the bulk population could contaminate FACS-sorted repertoires. Booster sampling recovered most clones from primary vaccination (nearly 98% CD4, just over 85% CD8).

The starting material was CD8+ T cells sorted from PBMCs, obtained 45 days after the yellow fever booster vaccination. V usage is TRBV27 and J usage is TRBJ2-5; D is possibly TRBD2 (6 bases). The sequence was obtained from a man between 25 and 39 years old who received the YFV17D yellow fever vaccine. The CDR3 sequence is CASSLKLSGVQETQYF. In DNA, the CDR3 is TGTGCCAGCAGTTTAAAACTTTCGGGGGTCCAAGAGACCCAGTACTTC.